This T cell receptor beta chain was sequenced for a study of cytomegalovirus exposure and HLA in healthy donors. PCR involved 60 Vbeta and 13 Jbeta primers. The protocol was immunoSEQ multiplex PCR, while the TCRdb copy is restricted to in-frame clones and leaves out a portion. The sample includes more than 85,000 clones, approximately 70% seen only once; the top ten take 3% to 3.5%. CDR3 length: 13 residues. Germline loops: CDR1 LNHNV, CDR2 YYDKDF (reference sequence). The germline V and J ends were trimmed by 6 bases and 0 bases, with 8 bases remaining between them. This clone has only a few counts.

The V call is TRBV15, the J call TRBJ1-1; D remains unclear. Material for sequencing was PBMCs. The sequence was collected from a man in his thirties or forties in good health and CMV-seronegative. CDR3 sequence reads: CATRDGMNTEAFF. The CDR3 region has the DNA TGTGCCACCAGGGACGGGATGAACACTGAAGCTTTCTTT.